This T cell receptor beta chain was sequenced for a study of T cells after yellow fever vaccination. Study-wide findings and caveats: Abundant clonotypes from the bulk population could contaminate FACS-sorted repertoires.

The CDR3 is 17 amino acids. Germline-derived CDR1 and CDR2 are SEHNR and FQNEAQ (reference sequence). After removal of 2 bases from V and 6 bases from J, the junction contained 11 bases not matched to a gene. This clonotype was observed a handful of times. As yet, its antigen is unknown. Universal primer sites and UMIs were introduced during 5'RACE template-switching synthesis of TCR cDNA. A single record per CDR3 protein comes from TCRdb applying MiXCR to the 5' RACE reads. The table includes about 330,000 distinct CDR3 sequences, about 6.6% detected once. Sample: PBMCs, taken about 41 days after the first yellow fever vaccination. The chain uses TRBV7-9 and TRBJ2-1, with 9 bases aligning to TRBD2. The TCR sequence derives from a man between 18 and 35 years old who received the YFV17D yellow fever vaccine. CDR3 region: CASSLYFARGGSNEQFF. For the CDR3, the DNA is TGTGCCAGCAGCTTATACTTTGCGCGGGGGGGGAGCAATGAGCAGTTCTTC.